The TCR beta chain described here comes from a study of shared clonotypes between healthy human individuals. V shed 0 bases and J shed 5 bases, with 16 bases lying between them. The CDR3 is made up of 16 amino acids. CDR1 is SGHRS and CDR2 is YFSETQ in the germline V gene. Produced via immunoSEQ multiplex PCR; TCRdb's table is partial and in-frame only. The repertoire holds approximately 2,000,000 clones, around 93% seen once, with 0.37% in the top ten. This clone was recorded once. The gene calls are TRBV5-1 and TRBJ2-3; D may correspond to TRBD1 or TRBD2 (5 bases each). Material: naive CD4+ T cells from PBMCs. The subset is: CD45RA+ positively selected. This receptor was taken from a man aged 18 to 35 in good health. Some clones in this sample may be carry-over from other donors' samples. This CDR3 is CASSLVVGRGRDTQYF. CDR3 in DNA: TGCGCCAGCAGCTTGGTGGTGGGGCGAGGGAGAGATACGCAGTATTTT.